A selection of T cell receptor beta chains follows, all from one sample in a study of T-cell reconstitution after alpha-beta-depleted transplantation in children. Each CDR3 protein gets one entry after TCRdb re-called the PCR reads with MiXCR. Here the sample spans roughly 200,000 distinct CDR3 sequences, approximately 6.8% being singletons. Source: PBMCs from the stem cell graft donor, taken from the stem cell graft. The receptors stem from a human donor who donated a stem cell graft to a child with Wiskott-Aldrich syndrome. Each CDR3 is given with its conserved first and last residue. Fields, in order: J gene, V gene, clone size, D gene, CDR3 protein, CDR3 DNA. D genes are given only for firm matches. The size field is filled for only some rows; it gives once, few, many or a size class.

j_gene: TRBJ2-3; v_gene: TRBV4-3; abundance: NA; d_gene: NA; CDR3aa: CASSQVWTYTDTQYF; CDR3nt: TGCGCCAGCAGCCAAGTGTGGACTTACACAGATACGCAGTATTTT
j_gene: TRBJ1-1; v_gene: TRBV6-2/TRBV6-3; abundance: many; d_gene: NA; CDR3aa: CASSYSTARGTEAFF; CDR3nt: TGTGCCAGCAGTTACTCGACAGCCAGGGGCACTGAAGCTTTCTTT
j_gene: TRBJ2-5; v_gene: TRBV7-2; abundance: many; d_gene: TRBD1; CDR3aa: CASSAGQGVRETQYF; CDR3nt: TGTGCCAGCAGCGCGGGACAGGGTGTGAGAGAGACCCAGTACTTC
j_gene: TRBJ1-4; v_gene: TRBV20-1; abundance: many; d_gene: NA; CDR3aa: CSARGTAATNEKLFF; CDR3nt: TGCAGTGCTAGAGGGACCGCTGCAACTAATGAAAAACTGTTTTTT
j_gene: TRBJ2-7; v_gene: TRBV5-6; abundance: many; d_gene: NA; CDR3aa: CASSEEQGWRSYEQYF; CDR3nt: TGTGCCAGCAGCGAGGAACAGGGATGGAGGTCCTACGAGCAGTACTTC
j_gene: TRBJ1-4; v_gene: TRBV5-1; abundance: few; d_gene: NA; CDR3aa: CASSYTGNEKLFF; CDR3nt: TGCGCCAGCAGCTATACAGGGAATGAAAAACTGTTTTTT
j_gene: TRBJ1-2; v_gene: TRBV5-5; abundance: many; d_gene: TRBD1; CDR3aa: CASSLTGGNYGYTF; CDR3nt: TGTGCCAGCAGCTTGACAGGGGGCAACTATGGCTACACCTTC
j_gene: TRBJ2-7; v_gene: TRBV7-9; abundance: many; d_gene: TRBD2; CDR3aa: CASSPKAGDVQYF; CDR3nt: TGTGCCAGCAGCCCCAAGGCGGGGGACGTGCAGTACTTC
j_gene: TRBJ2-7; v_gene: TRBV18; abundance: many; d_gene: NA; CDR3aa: CASSPGQQQGEQYF; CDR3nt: TGTGCCAGCTCACCAGGACAGCAACAGGGCGAGCAGTACTTC
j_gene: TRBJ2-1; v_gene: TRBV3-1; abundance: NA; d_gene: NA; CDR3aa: CASSQEWGHHNEQFF; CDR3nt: TGTGCCAGCAGCCAAGAATGGGGGCACCACAATGAGCAGTTCTTC
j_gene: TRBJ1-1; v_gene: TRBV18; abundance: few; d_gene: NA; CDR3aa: CASSPTRKDTEAFF; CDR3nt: TGTGCCAGCTCACCTACGAGGAAGGACACTGAAGCTTTCTTT
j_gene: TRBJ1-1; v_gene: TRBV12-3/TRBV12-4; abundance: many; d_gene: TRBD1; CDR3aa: CASIPPGQTNTEAFF; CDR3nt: TGTGCCAGCATCCCGCCGGGACAGACGAACACTGAAGCTTTCTTT
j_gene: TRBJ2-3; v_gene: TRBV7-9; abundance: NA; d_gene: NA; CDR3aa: CASSLAHGTDTQYF; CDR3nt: TGTGCCAGCAGCTTAGCCCACGGCACAGATACGCAGTATTTT
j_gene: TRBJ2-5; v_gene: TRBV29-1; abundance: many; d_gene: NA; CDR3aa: CSVVRETQYF; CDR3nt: TGCAGCGTTGTTCGGGAGACCCAGTACTTC
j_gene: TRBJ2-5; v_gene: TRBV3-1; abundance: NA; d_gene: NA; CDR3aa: CACSPVGGHQETQYF; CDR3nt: TGTGCCTGCAGCCCGGTGGGGGGACACCAAGAGACCCAGTACTTC
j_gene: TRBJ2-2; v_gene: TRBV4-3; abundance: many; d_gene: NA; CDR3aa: CASTDGVGDNTGELFF; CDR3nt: TGCGCCAGCACGGATGGAGTGGGAGACAACACCGGGGAGCTGTTTTTT
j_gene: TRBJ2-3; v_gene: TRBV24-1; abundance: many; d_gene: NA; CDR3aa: CATGGGPSTDTQYF; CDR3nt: TGTGCCACTGGTGGCGGCCCTAGCACAGATACGCAGTATTTT
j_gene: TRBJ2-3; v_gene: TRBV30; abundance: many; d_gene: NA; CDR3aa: CAWSVRAADTQYF; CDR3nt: TGTGCCTGGAGTGTTAGAGCGGCAGATACGCAGTATTTT
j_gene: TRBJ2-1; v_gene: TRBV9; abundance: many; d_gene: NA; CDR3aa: CASSLGAEVSYNEQFF; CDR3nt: TGTGCCAGCAGTTTAGGGGCAGAGGTTTCCTACAATGAGCAGTTCTTC
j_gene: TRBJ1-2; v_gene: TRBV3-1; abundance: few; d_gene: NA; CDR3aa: CASSLYGYTF; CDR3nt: TGTGCCAGCAGCCTGTATGGCTACACCTTC
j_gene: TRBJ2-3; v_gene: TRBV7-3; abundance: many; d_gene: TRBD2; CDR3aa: CASSFPKPGTSGVKGTDTQYF; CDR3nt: TGTGCCAGCAGCTTCCCCAAGCCCGGGACTAGCGGGGTTAAAGGGACAGATACGCAGTATTTT
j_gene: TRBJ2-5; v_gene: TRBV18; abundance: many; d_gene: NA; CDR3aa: CASSPLGLEDRYF; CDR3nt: TGTGCCAGCTCACCATTAGGCTTGGAGGACCGGTACTTC